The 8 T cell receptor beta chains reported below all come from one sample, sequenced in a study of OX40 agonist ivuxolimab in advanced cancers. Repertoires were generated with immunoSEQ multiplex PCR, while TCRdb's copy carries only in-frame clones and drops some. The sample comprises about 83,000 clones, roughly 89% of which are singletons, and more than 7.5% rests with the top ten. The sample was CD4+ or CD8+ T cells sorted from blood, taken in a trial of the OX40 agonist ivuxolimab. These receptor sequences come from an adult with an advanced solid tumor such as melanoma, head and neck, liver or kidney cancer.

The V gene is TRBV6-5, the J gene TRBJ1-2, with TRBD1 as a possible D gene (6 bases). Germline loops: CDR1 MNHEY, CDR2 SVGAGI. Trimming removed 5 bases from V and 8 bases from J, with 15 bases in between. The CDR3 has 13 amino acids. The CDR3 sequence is CASSQIRGWGYTF. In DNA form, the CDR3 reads TGTGCCAGCAGTCAAATCAGGGGTTGGGGCTACACCTTC.

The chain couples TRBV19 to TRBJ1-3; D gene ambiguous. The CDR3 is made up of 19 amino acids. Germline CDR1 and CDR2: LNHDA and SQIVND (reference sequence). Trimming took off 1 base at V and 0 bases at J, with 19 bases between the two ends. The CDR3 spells CASSIGETAPFYSGNTIYF. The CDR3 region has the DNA TGTGCCAGTAGTATAGGGGAGACGGCACCATTTTACTCTGGAAACACCATATATTTT.

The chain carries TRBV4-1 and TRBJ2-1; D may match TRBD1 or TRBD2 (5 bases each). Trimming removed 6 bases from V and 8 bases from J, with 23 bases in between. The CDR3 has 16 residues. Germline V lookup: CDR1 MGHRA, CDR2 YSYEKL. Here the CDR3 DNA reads TGCGCCAGCAGGTTAAGACCGGGACGTCTCTTCTATGAGCAGTTCTTC. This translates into CASRLRPGRLFYEQFF.

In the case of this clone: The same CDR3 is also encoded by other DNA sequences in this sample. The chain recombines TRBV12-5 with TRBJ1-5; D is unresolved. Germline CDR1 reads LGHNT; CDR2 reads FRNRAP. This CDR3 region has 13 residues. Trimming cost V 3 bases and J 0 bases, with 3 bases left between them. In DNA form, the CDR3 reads TGTGCTAGTGGTTTCGGTAGCAATCAGCCCCAGCATTTT. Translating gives CASGFGSNQPQHF.

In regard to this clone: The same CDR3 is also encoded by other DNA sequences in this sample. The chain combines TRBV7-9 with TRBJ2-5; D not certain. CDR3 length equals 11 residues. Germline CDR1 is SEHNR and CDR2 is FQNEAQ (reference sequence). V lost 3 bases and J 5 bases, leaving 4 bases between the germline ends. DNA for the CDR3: TGTGCCAGCAGCTTCCTGGAGACCCAGTACTTC. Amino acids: CASSFLETQYF.

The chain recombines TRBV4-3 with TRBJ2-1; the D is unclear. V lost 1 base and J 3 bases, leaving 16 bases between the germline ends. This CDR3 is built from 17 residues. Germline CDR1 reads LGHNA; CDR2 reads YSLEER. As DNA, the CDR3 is TGCGCCAGCAGCCAAGTCGCTGTTGGGGAACACTACAATGAGCAGTTCTTC. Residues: CASSQVAVGEHYNEQFF.

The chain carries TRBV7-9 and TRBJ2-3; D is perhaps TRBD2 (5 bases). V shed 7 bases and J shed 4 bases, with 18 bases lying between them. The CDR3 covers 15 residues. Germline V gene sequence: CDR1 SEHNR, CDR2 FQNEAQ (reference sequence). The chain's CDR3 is CASNSWAGGSDTQYF. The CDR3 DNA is TGTGCCAGCAACTCCTGGGCTGGAGGATCAGATACGCAGTATTTT.

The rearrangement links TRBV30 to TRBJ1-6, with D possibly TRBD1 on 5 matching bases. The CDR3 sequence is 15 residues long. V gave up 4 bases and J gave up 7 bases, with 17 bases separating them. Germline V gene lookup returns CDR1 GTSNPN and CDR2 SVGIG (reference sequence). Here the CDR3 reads CAWMGRVSLNSPLHF. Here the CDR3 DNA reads TGTGCCTGGATGGGACGGGTGAGTTTGAATTCACCCCTCCACTTT.